The source of this TCR beta chain is a study of beta chain features in type 1 diabetes. General study points: For type 1 diabetes patients, VDJ junctions showed fewer insertions and more deletions. The analysis here could not establish whether HLA type shapes TCRB rearrangement. cDNA-based reads could over-represent cells with high TCR expression. Moderately but significantly shorter TCRB CDR3s were found in Type 1 diabetes patients in all four CD4+ subsets. Relative to healthy donors, patients appeared to have naive, central memory and Treg TCRB repertoires that were more similar.

On this clone itself: Antigen unknown.

Expressed TCRB transcripts got sequenced, as all isolated RNA was reverse transcribed. Measured with immunoSEQ multiplex PCR; TCRdb has only the in-frame clones, and not every one. There are some 700,000 clones in the sample; roughly 13% occur only once, and roughly 0.022% lies in the top ten. CDR1 is SNHLY, CDR2 FYNNEI, per germline. CDR3 length: 13 residues. With 6 bases clipped from V and 6 bases from J, the junction kept 5 bases outside the gene matches. J is TRBJ1-5 and V is TRBV2, with 7 bases matching TRBD1. Material for sequencing was naive CD4+ T cells from blood. The sequence came from a man aged 18 to 29 with type 1 diabetes. The DNA of the CDR3 is TGTGCCAGCAGGACAGGGTCGAGTCAGCCCCAGCATTTT. Translation gives CASRTGSSQPQHF.